This TCR beta chain derives from a study of T cell responses to AZD1222 COVID-19 vaccine. The CDR3 is 14 amino acids. Between the trimmed V and J ends, which lost 5 bases and 0 bases, there was a span of 9 bases. From germline, CDR1 is SGHRS and CDR2 YFSETQ. In the case of this clone: Its cognate antigen is unknown.

The repertoire was sequenced with immunoSEQ multiplex PCR; TCRdb's copy has only in-frame clones and lacks some. The sample includes around 86,000 clones, 90% of them seen just once. Study-level points and caveats: Researchers report vaccine-associated CD4 TCRs spanning spike, with dominance at 160-218 and 743-854. No repertoire was sampled before or during the peak T cell response, only after it. The sample set comprised mostly white British donors with more females, and clonal diversity was possibly underestimated.

J is TRBJ2-1 and V is TRBV5-1, with D maybe TRBD2 (6 bases). The sequenced sample was peripheral blood, obtained on day 0 of AZD1222 vaccination. The origin of this receptor is an adult in good health. CDR3 sequence: CASREGRSYNEQFF. In DNA, the CDR3 is TGCGCCAGCAGGGAGGGTCGCTCCTACAATGAGCAGTTCTTC.